Listed here is a single TCR beta chain. The antigen is unknown. The CDR3 is made up of 17 amino acids. Germline CDR1 reads MGHDK; CDR2 reads SYGVNS. V lost 3 bases and J 2 bases, leaving 20 bases between the germline ends. TCRdb re-called the reads with MiXCR, one entry per CDR3 protein. The profile shows 300,000 to 400,000 distinct CDR3 sequences, about 27% of them singletons. This entry comes from a study of T cell repertoires in cytomegalovirus infection. In the study overall: HLA-B-restricted CMV epitopes that are well studied were used alongside recently identified HLA-C-restricted ones. Study-level findings and limits: Identification of carriers of CMV plus the relevant HLA was achieved through cumulative public TCR beta family frequency. The response measured ex vivo was dominated by TCR beta clonotypes (HLA-C-restricted and CMV-specific).

Source: cultured PBMCs, taken from culture after CMV antigen stimulation. The chain joins TRBV25-1 to TRBJ2-7, with D perhaps TRBD1 (6 bases). This TCR came from a human donor in good health (CMV status not recorded). Some clones in this sample may be carry-over from other donors' samples. CDR3 in amino acids: CASSDQGTQGPPYEQYF. Here the CDR3 DNA reads TGTGCCAGCAGTGACCAGGGGACCCAGGGACCACCCTACGAGCAGTACTTC.